This T cell receptor beta chain was captured by sequencing in a study of metastatic and nonmetastatic thyroid tumors. On the study more broadly: Comparison of repertoires was carried out across blood and tumor or nodule tissue from malignant and benign thyroid patients. General study results and limits: When malignant thyroid tumors were compared with benign nodules, TCR beta diversity was reportedly significantly higher in the malignant tumors. This held in both blood and tumor samples.

The CDR3 is 15 amino acids. V was cut by 2 bases and J by 8 bases, with 16 bases left in between. Germline CDR1 is ENHRY and CDR2 is SYGVKD. Every patient was untreated before thyroid surgery. Per the original data handling: The authors used CDR3 differences across clinicopathological groups to build a distant-metastasis classifier for papillary thyroid cancer. TCRdb reprocessed the PCR reads via MiXCR. The V and J calls here are based on TCRdb, not the publication. The sample shows about 59,000 clones, under 30% of them seen only once. Only a few counts were recorded for this clone. Its antigen is unknown.

What was sequenced was blood. The V and J genes are TRBV10-3 and TRBJ1-5; D unclear. The origin of this receptor is a female donor with papillary thyroid cancer or a benign thyroid nodule (not recorded which). Some clones in this sample may be carry-over from other donors' samples. Here the CDR3 DNA reads TGTGCCATCAGTGAGACCCACAGCCCTTGGGAGCCCCAGCATTTT. It encodes CAISETHSPWEPQHF.